This is a list of T cell receptor beta chains from one sample in a study of beta chain features in type 1 diabetes. Sequencing used immunoSEQ multiplex PCR; TCRdb keeps in-frame clones, though not all of them. Of about 930,000 clones in the sample, under 20% were seen once. Sequencing was performed on naive CD4+ T cells from blood. Every receptor here comes from a woman under 30 in good health. CDR3s include the opening cysteine and the closing phenylalanine or tryptophan. A D gene is named only where the DNA matches it firmly. A row's size may be missing; if present it is once, few, many or a size class.

D: -; J: TRBJ1-4; size: -; V: TRBV7-8; CDR3: CASSLGSVNEKLFF; DNA: TGTGCCAGCAGCTTAGGTTCGGTCAATGAAAAACTGTTTTTT
D: -; J: TRBJ2-7; size: few; V: TRBV28; CDR3: CASSLGDYEQYF; DNA: TGTGCCAGCAGTTTAGGGGATTACGAGCAGTACTTC
D: -; J: TRBJ2-1; size: few; V: TRBV5-1; CDR3: CASSLGGEGVQFF; DNA: TGCGCCAGCAGCTTGGGCGGGGAAGGGGTGCAGTTCTTC
D: TRBD2; J: TRBJ2-3; size: few; V: TRBV5-1; CDR3: CASSFTSVGFTDTQYF; DNA: TGCGCCAGCAGCTTTACTAGCGTGGGGTTCACAGATACGCAGTATTTT
D: -; J: TRBJ2-7; size: few; V: TRBV7-2; CDR3: CASSLDPGEQYF; DNA: TGTGCCAGCAGCTTAGATCCGGGCGAGCAGTACTTC
D: -; J: TRBJ1-2; size: -; V: TRBV28; CDR3: CASSSPPDGYTF; DNA: TGTGCCAGCAGCTCCCCTCCGGATGGCTACACCTTC
D: -; J: TRBJ2-1; size: few; V: TRBV7-9; CDR3: CASSMDSYNEQFF; DNA: TGTGCCAGCAGCATGGACAGCTACAATGAGCAGTTCTTC
D: -; J: TRBJ2-2; size: few; V: TRBV11-2; CDR3: CASSFTGTYTGELFF; DNA: TGTGCCAGCAGCTTCACAGGAACCTACACCGGGGAGCTGTTTTTT
D: -; J: TRBJ2-4; size: -; V: TRBV19; CDR3: CASKGDTGRNIQYF; DNA: TGTGCCAGTAAAGGGGACACGGGCAGGAACATTCAGTACTTC
D: -; J: TRBJ2-2; size: -; V: TRBV6-6; CDR3: CAAEGTNNTGELFF; DNA: TGTGCCGCAGAAGGGACAAACAACACCGGGGAGCTGTTTTTT
D: -; J: TRBJ1-2; size: few; V: TRBV7-9; CDR3: CASSGVGLITYGYTF; DNA: TGTGCCAGCAGCGGCGTAGGGCTCATAACCTATGGCTACACCTTC
D: TRBD2; J: TRBJ2-1; size: -; V: TRBV9; CDR3: CASSALAGGPRYNEQFF; DNA: TGTGCCAGCAGCGCCCTAGCGGGAGGGCCTCGCTACAATGAGCAGTTCTTC
D: TRBD1; J: TRBJ1-4; size: -; V: TRBV7-9; CDR3: CASSRDSTGREKLFF; DNA: TGTGCCAGCAGTCGGGACTCGACAGGGCGTGAAAAACTGTTTTTT
D: -; J: TRBJ2-1; size: few; V: TRBV2; CDR3: CASSPPGREYNEQFF; DNA: TGTGCCAGCAGCCCCCCGGGCAGGGAATACAATGAGCAGTTCTTC
D: -; J: TRBJ2-3; size: -; V: TRBV7-2; CDR3: CASSLYFGRLSTDTQYF; DNA: TGTGCCAGCAGCTTATATTTCGGCCGACTAAGCACAGATACGCAGTATTTT
D: -; J: TRBJ1-2; size: few; V: TRBV15; CDR3: CATSRGVGERGYTF; DNA: TGTGCCACCAGCAGAGGGGTAGGGGAGCGCGGCTACACCTTC
D: -; J: TRBJ1-4; size: few; V: TRBV7-3; CDR3: CASSLQGPLAGKLFF; DNA: TGTGCCAGCAGCTTACAGGGTCCCTTGGCCGGAAAACTGTTTTTT
D: -; J: TRBJ1-2; size: few; V: TRBV7-3; CDR3: CASSLKGTGYGYTF; DNA: TGTGCCAGCAGCTTAAAAGGGACGGGTTATGGCTACACCTTC
D: TRBD2; J: TRBJ2-5; size: few; V: TRBV2; CDR3: CASGGTSGRSETQYF; DNA: TGTGCCAGCGGAGGGACTAGCGGGAGGAGTGAGACCCAGTACTTC
D: TRBD1; J: TRBJ1-1; size: few; V: TRBV7-9; CDR3: CASSLAVGQGDTEAFF; DNA: TGTGCCAGCAGCTTAGCGGTCGGACAGGGAGACACTGAAGCTTTCTTT
D: TRBD2; J: TRBJ2-1; size: few; V: TRBV15; CDR3: CATSWTSGSYNEQFF; DNA: TGTGCCACCAGCTGGACTAGCGGATCCTACAATGAGCAGTTCTTC
D: -; J: TRBJ1-2; size: -; V: TRBV6-1; CDR3: CASSPSGWEGYTF; DNA: TGTGCCAGCAGTCCTAGCGGGTGGGAAGGCTACACCTTC
D: TRBD2; J: TRBJ2-7; size: -; V: TRBV29-1; CDR3: CSVPRGSGNSYEQYF; DNA: TGCAGCGTCCCTAGGGGTAGCGGGAACTCCTACGAGCAGTACTTC
D: -; J: TRBJ2-7; size: few; V: TRBV7-2; CDR3: CASLGGEYEQYF; DNA: TGTGCCAGCCTTGGCGGGGAGTACGAGCAGTACTTC
D: -; J: TRBJ1-1; size: once; V: TRBV18; CDR3: CASSPLKDTEAFF; DNA: TGTGCCAGCTCACCCCTTAAAGACACTGAAGCTTTCTTT
D: -; J: TRBJ2-1; size: -; V: TRBV18; CDR3: CASSPRQRNYNEQFF; DNA: TGTGCCAGCTCACCACGGCAGAGAAACTACAATGAGCAGTTCTTC
D: -; J: TRBJ1-1; size: few; V: TRBV21-1; CDR3: CASTRGGNTEAFF; DNA: TGTGCCAGCACCAGGGGGGGGAACACTGAAGCTTTCTTT
D: -; J: TRBJ1-1; size: -; V: TRBV28; CDR3: CASSLTETEAFF; DNA: TGTGCCAGCAGTTTAACAGAGACTGAAGCTTTCTTT